This TCR beta chain was sequenced in a study of post-analysis software for immune sequencing data (dated by TCRdb to the mid-2010s). At the level of the whole study: Recorded disease courses included relapsing-remitting, secondary progressive and progressive-relapsing multiple sclerosis, with some patients lacking subtype annotation. The patient repertoires were set against under 12 previously published healthy control repertoires from donors whose ages ranged from about 6 to 25 years. A subset of samples was prepared in parallel using single-end sample barcoding, then pooled and co-amplified after Illumina adapter ligation.

Broad study findings and their caveats: Significantly higher frequencies in patients than in controls were found for several TRBV segments, including TRBV5-6, TRBV5-1 and TRBV20-1. Strong co-clustering of samples prepared in the same batch was shown by direct clustering with F measure, prompting a batch-effect correction. The multiple sclerosis patient group was slightly younger than the control group. Normalized Chao1 diversity was significantly lower in multiple sclerosis patients than controls, suggesting substantial peripheral T-cell clonal expansion.

The library relied on PCR. The sequencing machine was an Illumina HiSeq 2500. Unique molecular identifiers were incorporated into TCR beta cDNA libraries to reduce PCR and sequencing biases. Per 1 to 10 million input T cells, some 500,000 cDNA molecules were obtained, such that each molecule approximated one T cell. Patient libraries were prepared and sequenced with the same protocol used for the earlier healthy control dataset. Samples belonging to the same batch were prepared together, multiplexed and sequenced on a shared HiSeq lane. The study's processing was this. Raw barcoded reads were processed with MIGEC, discarding single-read molecular identifier groups before consensus assembly and CDR3 extraction. VDJtools was used for post-analysis of the clonotype tables, and diversity was normalized by down-sampling every dataset to the size of the smallest sample. To correct batch-related cross-sample contamination, repertoire overlap clustering matched CDR3 amino acid sequences but not nucleotide sequences. TCRdb handled the public reads itself, with Q25 trimming in fastp and clone calling in MiXCR, and kept productive beta chains. Each record represents a unique CDR3 protein, reported with the most common genes and DNA among its rows. V and J calls and clone size were set by TCRdb, not the authors. This sample lists 450,000 to 700,000 distinct CDR3 sequences; 44% were detected once. Roughly 1.7% of the sample comes from the top ten.

To note about this clonotype: It lacks a known antigen. No qualities accompany the bases; no much larger clone lies one base away.

TCR beta repertoires were profiled from peripheral blood of about a dozen young patients with multiple sclerosis to demonstrate the VDJtools post-analysis software. The multiple sclerosis patients were children and adolescents ranging in age from about 6 to 17 years. Its CDR3 holds 19 amino acids, cysteine through phenylalanine. The kept DNA is CDR3 alone, 57 bases in frame from the first base. CDR1 and CDR2, looked up from the germline V gene, are SGHRS and YFSETQ. V is pruned by 4 bases and J by 0 bases, leaving 8 bases of the junction without a gene match. Sequencing was performed on blood. The receptor was isolated from a girl aged 5-17 years with multiple sclerosis. The V and J segments used are TRBV5-1 and TRBJ2-1; a stretch of 15 junction bases matches TRBD2. The CDR3 is CASSPGLAGGPYSYNEQFF. The DNA sequence follows: TGCGCCAGCAGCCCCGGACTAGCGGGGGGGCCATACTCCTACAATGAGCAGTTCTTC.